Listed here are 19 T cell receptor beta chains from one sample, sequenced in a study of blood T cell repertoires in COVID-19. Clones were read by immunoSEQ multiplex PCR, and TCRdb kept only the in-frame ones, dropping some. This sample yields around 300,000 clones, of which around 90% are seen a single time; 3% belongs to the top ten. The material sequenced was PBMCs or T cells enriched from blood (not recorded which). These receptors were obtained from a woman aged 45 to 65 who had recovered from COVID-19.

The chain employs TRBV4-2 and TRBJ2-7; possible D gene TRBD2, 6 bases. V lost 1 base to trimming and J lost 4 bases, with 14 bases between them. Germline V CDR1 and CDR2: LGHNA, YNFKEQ. The CDR3 runs 15 residues. Written as DNA, the CDR3 is TGTGCCAGCAGCCAAGGGTCGGAGGGCCTATACGAGCAGTACTTC. This codes for CASSQGSEGLYEQYF.

The J gene is TRBJ1-6, the V gene TRBV19; 8 positions agree with TRBD1. There are 15 residues in the CDR3. Germline trimming cut 5 bases from V and 9 bases from J; bases unmatched to any gene: 9. The germline gives CDR1 LNHDA, CDR2 SQIVND (reference sequence). The CDR3 region is CASSFRDRGSSPLHF. The DNA of the CDR3 is TGTGCCAGTAGTTTCCGCGACAGGGGCTCTTCACCCCTCCACTTT.

CDR3 residues: CASSHQLAGGSDTQYF. The DNA for the CDR3 is TGCGCCAGCAGCCATCAACTAGCGGGAGGTTCAGATACGCAGTATTTT. V gene TRBV4-3 combines with J gene TRBJ2-3; 12 bases align to TRBD2. Germline loops: CDR1 LGHNA, CDR2 YSLEER. This CDR3 contains 16 residues. With V trimmed by 3 bases and J by 4 bases, 5 bases remained unmatched.

The chain employs TRBV14 and TRBJ2-7; no definite D call. Trimming stripped 0 bases from V and 3 bases from J, with 9 bases between. Germline CDR1 reads SGHDN; CDR2 reads FVKESK. The CDR3 runs 14 residues. The CDR3 DNA follows: TGTGCCAGCAGCCAAGATTTCCGGTACTACGAGCAGTACTTC. Residues: CASSQDFRYYEQYF. The whole variable domain, remainder taken from reference TRBV14 and TRBJ2-7, is EAGVTQFPSHSVIEKGQTVTLRCDPISGHDNLYWYRRVMGKEIKFLLHFVKESKQDESGMPNNRFLAERTGGTYSTLKVQPAELEDSGVYFCASSQDFRYYEQYFGPGTRLTVT.

The chain couples TRBV7-3 to TRBJ2-1; D might be TRBD2 (6 bases). The length of the CDR3 is 15 residues. Germline V gives CDR1 SGHTA, CDR2 FQGTGA. Trimming took 5 bases from V and 8 from J, leaving 19 bases between them. The CDR3 DNA reads as TGTGCCAGCAGCCCTAGGCAGGGTGGGAGGCATGAGCAGTTCTTC. This sequence encodes CASSPRQGGRHEQFF. The entire variable domain, with the rest obtained from reference TRBV7-3 and TRBJ2-1, is as follows: GAGVSQTPSNKVTEKGKYVELRCDPISGHTALYWYRQSLGQGPEFLIYFQGTGAADDSGLPNDRFFAVRPEGSVSTLKIQRTERGDSAVYLCASSPRQGGRHEQFFGPGTRLTVL.

The chain has TRBV9 and TRBJ2-2; D is perhaps TRBD2 (6 bases). Germline lookup yields CDR1 SGDLS and CDR2 YYNGEE. The germline V and J ends were trimmed by 4 bases and 1 base, with 23 bases remaining between them. This CDR3 spans 19 amino acids. This CDR3 is CASSQLAGLGEWNTGELFF. CDR3 sequence (DNA): TGTGCCAGCAGCCAGTTGGCGGGACTGGGGGAGTGGAACACCGGGGAGCTGTTTTTT.

The table lists this clone with a count of one. The chain links TRBV6-2 or TRBV6-3 to TRBJ2-3; 8 bases match TRBD1. CDR3 length: 16 residues. The junction had 6 bases not matched to a gene; V was cut back by 2 bases and J by 2 bases. In germline, CDR1 is MNHEY, CDR2 SVGEGT. This CDR3 reads CASSYRAGGHTDTQYF. DNA of the CDR3: TGTGCCAGCAGTTACCGAGCAGGGGGCCACACAGATACGCAGTATTTT.

The chain recombines TRBV30 with TRBJ1-6; D is uncertain. This CDR3 spans 15 amino acids. Germline V gene sequence: CDR1 GTSNPN, CDR2 SVGIG (reference sequence). V was shortened by 5 bases and J by 0 bases, with 11 bases between the two germline ends. CDR3 sequence: CAWGRDSSYNSPLHF. The CDR3 coding sequence is TGTGCCTGGGGTCGGGATAGCTCCTATAATTCACCCCTCCACTTT.

This rearrangement joins TRBV3-1 (or the pseudogene TRBV3-2) to TRBJ2-6; 8 nucleotides agree with TRBD1. CDR1 LGHDT and CDR2 YNNKEL come from the germline V gene (reference sequence). V lost 1 base and J lost 1; bases outside the gene matches: 6. This CDR3 is built from 18 residues. The CDR3 loop is CASSQGGTGRSGANVLTF. The CDR3 region has the DNA TGTGCCAGCAGCCAAGGTGGGACAGGAAGGTCTGGGGCCAACGTCCTGACTTTC.

The chain links TRBV5-1 to TRBJ1-1, with 9 positions matching TRBD1. V dropped 7 bases and J dropped 5; count of bases not matched to a gene: 9. The CDR3 consists of 14 residues. CDR1 SGHRS and CDR2 YFSETQ come from the germline V gene. CDR3 in amino acids: CASFAGTGKTEAFF. For the CDR3, the DNA is TGCGCCAGCTTTGCCGGGACAGGGAAGACTGAAGCTTTCTTT.

The CDR3 DNA is TGTGCCAGCAGTCCTAACCCTCCCCCCCTCCACTTT. It is translated as CASSPNPPPLHF. The chain couples TRBV28 to TRBJ1-6, with D unclear. Germline CDR1 is MDHEN and CDR2 is SYDVKM. This CDR3 comprises 12 residues. V was pared by 5 bases and J by 13 bases, with 12 bases between.

The chain employs TRBV19 and TRBJ1-6; D perhaps matches TRBD1 (5 bases). V gave up 5 bases and J gave up 4 bases, with 18 bases separating them. The CDR3 spans 17 residues. Germline values: CDR1 LNHDA, CDR2 SQIVND (reference sequence). The CDR3 region has the DNA TGTGCCAGTAGTGGAGGGACGGGGGATCCGTATAATTCACCCCTCCACTTT. Its protein is CASSGGTGDPYNSPLHF. Variable domain in full (rest from reference TRBV19 and TRBJ1-6): DGGITQSPKYLFRKEGQNVTLSCEQNLNHDAMYWYRQDPGQGLRLIYYSQIVNDFQKGDIAEGYSVSREKKESFPLTVTSAQKNPTAFYLCASSGGTGDPYNSPLHFGNGTRLTVT.

J is TRBJ2-7 and V is TRBV30; 10 bases align to TRBD2. The CDR3 consists of 14 residues. The junction had 5 bases not matched to a gene; V was cut back by 0 bases and J by 6 bases. Per germline, CDR1 GTSNPN and CDR2 SVGIG (reference sequence). The CDR3 DNA follows: TGTGCCTGGAGTGTTAGCGGGAGGTCGGTCGAGCAGTACTTC. Its protein product is CAWSVSGRSVEQYF.

CDR3 nucleotide sequence: TGTGCCAGCAGTTACGGGACAGGGGGCTACGAGCAGTACTTC. It codes for CASSYGTGGYEQYF. J is TRBJ2-7 and V is TRBV6-2 or TRBV6-3; 11 positions match TRBD1. From germline, CDR1 is MNHEY and CDR2 SVGEGT. The length of the CDR3 is 14 residues. The V gene end was trimmed by 2 bases and the J gene end by 3 bases; junction bases not matched to a gene: 0.

The V gene is TRBV6-5, the J gene TRBJ1-2; 7 bases are shared with TRBD1. CDR3 length equals 14 residues. Germline assignment: CDR1 MNHEY and CDR2 SVGAGI. The V segment lost 0 bases and the J segment 5 bases; nucleotides outside the gene matches: 3. The CDR3 nucleotides read TGTGCCAGCAGTTACTCCCGCAGGGGGTATGGCTACACCTTC. The encoded protein is CASSYSRRGYGYTF.

This chain links TRBV4-1 with TRBJ2-1; the match to TRBD2 covers 15 bases. After removal of 3 bases from V and 3 bases from J, the junction contained 12 bases not matched to a gene. This CDR3 comprises 20 residues. Germline loops: CDR1 MGHRA, CDR2 YSYEKL. The CDR3 region is CASSHPSGTSGRFLYNEQFF. The CDR3 coding sequence is TGCGCCAGCAGCCACCCCTCCGGGACTAGCGGGAGGTTTCTCTACAATGAGCAGTTCTTC.

V gene TRBV28 combines with J gene TRBJ2-1; 8 bases map to TRBD1. CDR1 is MDHEN, CDR2 SYDVKM, per germline. The junction had 11 bases not matched to a gene; V was cut back by 5 bases and J by 8 bases. The CDR3 length is 15 residues. CDR3 protein: CASSPPGTGIYEQFF. The CDR3 DNA follows: TGTGCCAGCAGTCCACCCGGGACAGGCATTTATGAGCAGTTCTTC.

This clone was recorded only once. The gene calls are TRBV13 and TRBJ1-1, with 7 positions matching TRBD1. Germline-derived CDR1 and CDR2 are PRHDT and FYEKMQ (reference sequence). The CDR3 totals 16 residues. J lost 5 bases, V lost 2 bases, and 11 bases had no gene match. The CDR3 loop reads CASSLWGGVRGTEAFF. The CDR3 DNA follows: TGTGCCAGCAGCTTATGGGGCGGGGTCAGGGGGACTGAAGCTTTCTTT.

The rearrangement uses TRBV5-1 and TRBJ1-6; 8 bases map to TRBD1. CDR1 and CDR2 (germline): SGHRS, YFSETQ. The CDR3 totals 16 residues. V gave up 4 bases and J gave up 3 bases; unmatched junction bases: 6. This CDR3 is CASSAETGVYNSPLHF. CDR3 nucleotide sequence: TGCGCCAGCAGCGCGGAGACAGGGGTCTATAATTCACCCCTCCACTTT.